These 21 T cell receptor beta chains originate from one sample sequenced in a study of glioma-infiltrating T cells. Amplification of TCR alpha and beta CDR3 regions from RNA used iRepertoire nested multiplex PCR. TCRdb called the multiplex PCR reads again in MiXCR, with one record for every CDR3 protein. The data show 300,000 to 400,000 distinct CDR3 sequences, with around 45% seen just once and about 12% held by the top ten. Material: glioma tissue, nonneoplastic brain tissue, or PBMCs (not recorded which). These receptors all come from a human donor with low-grade glioma or glioblastoma, undergoing nonglioma brain surgery, or in good health (not recorded which).

Many counts were recorded for this clonotype. The chain joins TRBV6-2 or TRBV6-3 to TRBJ1-2; 10 bases are shared with TRBD1. The CDR3 length is 18 residues. The J segment lost 4 bases and the V segment lost 6 bases, leaving 17 bases of the junction unmatched. Germline-derived CDR1 and CDR2 are MNHEY and SVGEGT. The DNA of the CDR3 is TGTGCCAGCAGCCCCCGACCGGGACAGGGGCCAACCAGCTATGGCTACACCTTC. The encoded protein is CASSPRPGQGPTSYGYTF.

The chain combines TRBV20-1 with TRBJ1-6; 8 positions match TRBD1. The V segment lost 5 bases and the J segment 10 bases; nucleotides outside the gene matches: 13. The germline CDR1 and CDR2 sequences are DFQATT and SNEGSKA (reference sequence). This CDR3 region has 15 residues. CDR3 in amino acids: CSAYRTGREDSPLHF. For the CDR3, the DNA is TGCAGTGCTTACCGGACAGGGCGAGAAGACTCACCCCTCCACTTT.

A few counts support this clonotype. The V and J genes are TRBV5-4 and TRBJ2-1; possible D gene TRBD1, 6 bases. Germline V CDR1 and CDR2: SGHNT, YYREEE (reference sequence). Trimming took 4 bases from V and 4 from J, leaving 18 bases between them. The CDR3 runs to 16 residues. The DNA of the CDR3 is TGTGCCAGCAGCGCCGGGGCAGGGGATCAGTACAATGAGCAGTTCTTC. Its translation is CASSAGAGDQYNEQFF.

This clonotype has more than one count but fewer than ten. V gene TRBV10-3 combines with J gene TRBJ1-1, with no clear D. Germline assignment: CDR1 ENHRY and CDR2 SYGVKD. This CDR3 is 12 amino acids long. V lost 1 base and J lost 10, with 10 bases in between. CDR3 sequence reads: CAISEFQVSAFF. The CDR3 region has the DNA TGTGCCATCAGTGAGTTCCAGGTGTCAGCTTTCTTT.

This clonotype was seen many times. The CDR3 loop reads CASSYSSRAQAFF. Written as DNA, the CDR3 is TGTGCCAGCAGTTACTCTAGCCGGGCTCAAGCTTTCTTT. The rearrangement links TRBV6-2 or TRBV6-3 to TRBJ1-1; D unclear. CDR3 length: 13 residues. In germline, CDR1 is MNHEY, CDR2 SVGEGT. With 0 bases removed from V and 9 bases from J, the gap between germline ends came to 11 bases.

Comments on this clonotype: A read error is possible here, since a much larger clone lies one base away. This chain joins TRBV6-6 and TRBJ2-7; D possibly corresponds to TRBD1 (6 bases). The CDR3 sequence is 14 residues long. V was shortened by 4 bases and J by 8 bases, with 18 bases between the two germline ends. CDR1 is MNHNY, CDR2 SVGAGI, per germline (reference sequence). Written as DNA, the CDR3 is TGTGCCAGCAGTTTCAGGGGTCTACGCGGCAAGCAGTACTTC. This sequence encodes CASSFRGLRGKQYF.

A few counts support this clonotype. The chain employs TRBV2 and TRBJ2-1; 7 positions agree with TRBD2. Per germline, CDR1 SNHLY and CDR2 FYNNEI. V shed 4 bases, J shed 6 bases, and the junction held 9 bases outside the gene matches. This CDR3 contains 15 residues. This chain's CDR3 is CASSGPSGTPNEQFF. The DNA of the CDR3 is TGTGCCAGCAGTGGCCCTAGCGGCACGCCCAATGAGCAGTTCTTC.

The V call is TRBV6-5, the J call TRBJ1-3; D not resolved. The germline CDR1 and CDR2 sequences are MNHEY and SVGAGI. The germline V and J ends were trimmed by 11 bases and 3 bases, with 14 bases remaining between them. CDR3 length: 13 residues. DNA for the CDR3: TGTGCCGGCAATTACAACCTTGGAAACACCATATATTTT. Its protein product is CAGNYNLGNTIYF.

J is TRBJ2-3 and V is TRBV25-1; 8 bases agree with TRBD2. This CDR3 comprises 18 residues. V was clipped by 1 base and J by 7 bases; unmatched bases: 16. Germline loops: CDR1 MGHDK, CDR2 SYGVNS. The CDR3 loop reads CASSESTSWTSRSYTQYF. The CDR3 DNA reads as TGTGCCAGCAGTGAATCCACTTCGTGGACTAGCAGGAGTTATACGCAGTATTTT.

This clonotype turned up a few times. The chain is built from TRBV4-3 and TRBJ2-7, with 10 bases that match TRBD1. Germline CDR1 and CDR2: LGHNA and YSLEER. CDR3 length equals 17 residues. The V gene end was trimmed by 0 bases and the J gene end by 3 bases; junction bases not matched to a gene: 8. CDR3 sequence (DNA): TGCGCCAGCAGCCAAGATAAAGACAGGGGGCTGGTCTACGAGCAGTACTTC. It translates to CASSQDKDRGLVYEQYF.

This clonotype was observed a handful of times. A read error may produce the germline difference seen at one junction end. This chain connects TRBV24-1 to TRBJ2-5; D might be TRBD1 (6 bases). The CDR3 consists of 11 residues. Per germline, CDR1 KGHDR and CDR2 SFDVKD. DNA of the CDR3: TGTGCCACCAGTGATCCACAGGGATTCGACTTC. Amino acids: CATSDPQGFDF.

Of note for this clonotype: At one end the junction does not follow the germline gene, possibly because of a read error. The chain joins TRBV7-2 to TRBJ1-4, with 11 bases fitting TRBD1. Germline V gene sequence: CDR1 SGHTA, CDR2 FQGNSA. The CDR3 has 19 residues. DNA for the CDR3: TGCGCCAGCAGCCAAGCCCCAGGGACAGGGGGGAAAGCTAATGAAAAACTGTTTTTT. Amino acids: CASSQAPGTGGKANEKLFF.

This clonotype was seen ten or more times. The chain links TRBV27 to TRBJ2-1; 10 bases match TRBD2. Trimming at V came to 4 bases and at J to 3 bases, leaving 3 bases not matched to a gene. CDR3 length equals 15 residues. CDR1 is MNHEY, CDR2 SMNVEV, per germline (reference sequence). CDR3 region: CASSSGLAIYNEQFF. The CDR3 region has the DNA TGTGCCAGCAGTTCGGGACTAGCGATCTACAATGAGCAGTTCTTC.

As for this clonotype: This could be a read error, since a much larger clone is one nucleotide away. The chain is built from TRBV20-1 and TRBJ2-1; D gene uncertain. Trimming stripped 0 bases from V and 6 bases from J, with 15 bases between. The CDR3 contains 15 residues. Germline assignment: CDR1 DFQATT and CDR2 SNEGSKA (reference sequence). CDR3 amino acids: CSARDGARVLNEQFF. The CDR3 nucleotides read TGCAGTGCTAGAGATGGCGCCCGGGTACTCAATGAGCAGTTCTTC.

This clonotype has only one observation. It may be a read error: a sequence one base away is much more abundant. The genes are TRBV28 and TRBJ2-5, with D perhaps TRBD2 (6 bases). CDR3 length: 13 residues. Germline loops: CDR1 MDHEN, CDR2 SYDVKM. The DNA of the CDR3 is TGTGCCGGCAGTTTGGGGACTTTGGAGACCCAGTACTTC. Amino acid sequence: CAGSLGTLETQYF.

Of note for this clonotype: This CDR3 is missing its conserved last phenylalanine or tryptophan, likely due to a read error. The V gene is TRBV18, the J gene TRBJ2-7, with 10 nucleotides matching TRBD1. Unmatched junction bases numbered 6, after V lost 2 bases and J lost 2 bases. Looked up from germline, CDR1 is KGHSH and CDR2 is LQKENI. This CDR3 has 16 amino acids. The CDR3 spells CASSPIRDRGTYEQYL. CDR3 DNA: TGTGCCAGCTCACCAATCCGGGACAGGGGAACCTACGAGCAGTACCTC.

Note on this clonotype: A read error may account for a junction end that differs from germline. The chain joins TRBV20-1 to TRBJ2-3, with a tentative D call TRBD2 (6 bases). The germline V gene encodes CDR1 DFQATT and CDR2 SNEGSKA (reference sequence). The CDR3 spans 14 residues. CDR3 DNA sequence: TGCAGTGATATTTCGGGAGCTCTCCCAGATACGCAGTGTTTT. Translation gives CSDISGALPDTQCF.

This clonotype was seen a few times. The chain employs TRBV3-1 and TRBJ2-1; D is perhaps TRBD1 (5 bases). The CDR3 is 15 amino acids. The germline V and J ends were trimmed by 0 bases and 3 bases, with 9 bases remaining between them. Looked up from germline, CDR1 is LGHDT and CDR2 is YNNKEL (reference sequence). The CDR3 is CASSQEGVVYNEQFF. CDR3 DNA sequence: TGTGCCAGCAGCCAAGAAGGGGTGGTCTACAATGAGCAGTTCTTC.

The chain links TRBV9 to TRBJ2-3, with D possibly being TRBD2 (5 bases). This CDR3 is built from 15 residues. The germline CDR1 and CDR2 sequences are SGDLS and YYNGEE. V was shortened by 4 bases and J by 5 bases, with 17 bases between the two germline ends. CDR3 sequence: CASSPRGLAIDTQYF. CDR3 bases: TGTGCCAGCAGCCCCAGAGGTCTAGCAATAGATACGCAGTATTTT.

Comments on this clonotype: A much bigger clone sits one base away, suggesting this may be a read error. The V and J genes are TRBV6-6 and TRBJ2-1; the D gene is possibly TRBD2 (7 bases). This CDR3 is built from 15 residues. Germline lookup yields CDR1 MNHNY and CDR2 SVGAGI (reference sequence). The CDR3, as DNA: TGTGCCAGCACCAACCGGGGGGCTAGCGCTTATGAGCAGTCCTTC. Residues: CASTNRGASAYEQSF.

The chain uses TRBV6-2 or TRBV6-3 and TRBJ2-1, with a weak D call TRBD1 (6 bases). V lost 4 bases to trimming and J lost 0 bases, with 16 bases between them. Germline CDR1 reads MNHEY; CDR2 reads SVGEGT. The CDR3 extends over 17 amino acids. The CDR3: CASSLRTDIFSYNEQFF. For the CDR3, the DNA is TGTGCCAGCAGTTTAAGGACAGACATATTCTCCTACAATGAGCAGTTCTTC.